The 8 T cell receptor beta chains below were found in one sample sequenced in a study of early T cells in non-severe SARS-CoV-2 infection. TCRdb processed the 5' RACE reads anew with MiXCR; each CDR3 protein has one entry. Of 70,000 to 85,000 distinct CDR3 sequences listed, approximately 13% are singletons. The sequenced sample was whole blood. Receptors originate from an adult who was a healthcare worker with PCR-confirmed SARS-CoV-2 infection or an uninfected control (not recorded which).

Only a few counts were recorded for this clonotype. This sequence joins TRBV12-3 or TRBV12-4 and TRBJ2-7; 8 bases align to TRBD2. Trimming removed 2 bases from V and 3 bases from J; junction bases left unmatched: 6. CDR3 length: 15 residues. CDR3 in amino acids: CASSLRTSGVYEQYF. The CDR3, as DNA: TGTGCCAGCAGTTTAAGAACTAGCGGCGTCTACGAGCAGTACTTC.

This chain joins TRBV29-1 and TRBJ2-2; possibly TRBD1 for D (6 bases). V lost 4 bases and J 5 bases, leaving 11 bases between the germline ends. From germline, CDR1 is SQVTM and CDR2 ANQGSEA. This CDR3 region has 13 residues. Here the CDR3 reads CSVGQARTGELFF. CDR3 DNA sequence: TGCAGCGTTGGACAGGCACGGACCGGGGAGCTGTTTTTT.

This rearrangement joins TRBV5-1 to TRBJ1-2; D remains unclear. Trimming stripped 0 bases from V and 8 bases from J, with 8 bases between. This CDR3 is built from 12 residues. The V gene's germline CDR1 is SGHRS and CDR2 YFSETQ. CDR3 loop: CASSLAGEGYTF. CDR3 DNA: TGCGCCAGCAGCTTGGCCGGGGAAGGCTACACCTTC.

The V gene is TRBV29-1, the J gene TRBJ2-1, with D possibly being TRBD2 (5 bases). The V gene lost 4 bases and the J gene lost 4 bases, with 17 bases spanning the gap. This CDR3 has 15 amino acids. Germline loops: CDR1 SQVTM, CDR2 ANQGSEA. CDR3 bases: TGCAGCGTTGCGTCAGCGGCCGGACCTTACAATGAGCAGTTCTTC. Its protein product is CSVASAAGPYNEQFF.

The V and J genes are TRBV3-1 and TRBJ2-1; no clear D. Trimming took 7 bases from V and 5 from J, leaving 15 bases between them. Germline V gene lookup returns CDR1 LGHDT and CDR2 YNNKEL (reference sequence). The CDR3 has 14 residues. Here the CDR3 DNA reads TGTGCCAGCATGGAACCGATTGAGAACAATGAGCAGTTCTTC. It specifies CASMEPIENNEQFF.

The table lists this clonotype with many counts. The chain joins TRBV10-2 to TRBJ1-3; TRBD1 matches 8 bases. Per the germline V gene, CDR1 is WSHSY and CDR2 is SAAADI. The CDR3 length is 15 residues. V was pared by 1 base and J by 8 bases, with 7 bases of the junction left unmatched. The CDR3 here is CASSEFRGHLDTIYF. CDR3 nucleotide sequence: TGCGCCAGCAGTGAGTTCAGGGGGCATCTGGACACCATATATTTT.

As concerns this clonotype: This may arise from a read error, as a much more abundant clone is one base away. This chain joins TRBV6-5 and TRBJ1-3; D uncertain. The CDR3 covers 11 residues. Germline V gene sequence: CDR1 MNHEY, CDR2 SVGAGI. V gave up 4 bases and J gave up 4 bases, with 2 bases separating them. CDR3 region: CASSFGNTIYF. For the CDR3, the DNA is TGTGCCAGCAGTTTCGGAAACACCATATATTTT.

The chain has TRBV2 and TRBJ1-5, with D hard to call. Trimming shortened V by 7 bases and J by 7 bases, and 17 bases separated the two germline ends. CDR1 and CDR2 (germline): SNHLY, FYNNEI. The CDR3 sequence is 14 residues long. The CDR3 here is CASTRSYSLQPQHF. In DNA, the CDR3 is TGTGCCAGCACTAGATCTTACAGCCTCCAGCCCCAGCATTTT.